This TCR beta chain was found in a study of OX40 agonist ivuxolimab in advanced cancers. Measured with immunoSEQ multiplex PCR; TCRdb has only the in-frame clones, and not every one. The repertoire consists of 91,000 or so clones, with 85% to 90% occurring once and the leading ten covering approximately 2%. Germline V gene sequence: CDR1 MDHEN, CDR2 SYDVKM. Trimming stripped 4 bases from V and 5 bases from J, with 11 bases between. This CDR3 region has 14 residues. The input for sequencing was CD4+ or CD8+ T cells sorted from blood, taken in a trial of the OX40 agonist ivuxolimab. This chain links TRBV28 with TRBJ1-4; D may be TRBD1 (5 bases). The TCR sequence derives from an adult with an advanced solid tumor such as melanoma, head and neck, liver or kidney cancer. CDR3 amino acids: CASSSAGMNEKLFF. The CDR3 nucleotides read TGTGCCAGCAGTTCAGCAGGGATGAATGAAAAACTGTTTTTT. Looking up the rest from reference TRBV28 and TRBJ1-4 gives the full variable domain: DVKVTQSSRYLVKRTGEKVFLECVQDMDHENMFWYRQDPGLGLRLIYFSYDVKMKEKGDIPEGYSVSREKKERFSLILESASTNQTSMYLCASSSAGMNEKLFFGSGTQLSVL.